The 21 T cell receptor beta chains below all came from one sample that was sequenced in a study of T cells in Graves' hyperthyroidism and ophthalmopathy (dated by TCRdb to the late 2010s). Library creation used multiplex PCR. TCRdb shows the sequencer as Illumina HiSeq 2000. TCR beta CDR3 regions were amplified from RNA transcripts. For the first round of RT-PCR on the TCR CDR3, the HTBI primer set was used together with the Qiagen OneStep RT-PCR kit. The public reads were reprocessed in TCRdb via fastp at Q25 and MiXCR, keeping in-frame beta chains. When rows share a CDR3 protein, they turn into one entry using the most common DNA and genes. Within this sample are 490,000 or so distinct CDR3 sequences, with 46% of them counted one time only. The top ten constitute around 47% of the sample. The sequenced sample was peripheral blood or thyroid tissue (not recorded which). These receptors originate from an adult woman with Graves' disease, either hyperthyroidism or ophthalmopathy (not recorded which).

In this sample, this clonotype turned up a few times. The rearrangement links TRBV15 to TRBJ1-2; D is unresolved. The CDR3 has 15 amino acids. V lost 0 bases to trimming and J lost 1 base, with 9 bases between them. The germline gives CDR1 LNHNV, CDR2 YYDKDF (reference sequence). CDR3 region: CATSREADFNYGYTF. In nucleotides, the CDR3 is TGTGCCACCAGCAGAGAGGCAGATTTTAACTATGGCTACACCTTC.

This clonotype was found once. The chain is built from TRBV7-3 and TRBJ2-7; 8 positions match TRBD1. Germline V gene sequence: CDR1 SGHTA, CDR2 FQGTGA. V dropped 8 bases and J dropped 2; count of bases not matched to a gene: 8. The CDR3 contains 14 residues. The CDR3 is CASSSPGGPYEQYF. The CDR3 bases are TGTGCCAGCTCCTCACCAGGGGGCCCCTACGAGCAGTACTTC.

The chain couples TRBV7-2 to TRBJ2-3, with a tentative D call TRBD2 (7 bases). The V gene's germline CDR1 is SGHTA and CDR2 FQGNSA. This CDR3 has 14 residues. V was shortened by 5 bases and J by 4 bases, with 13 bases between the two germline ends. The CDR3 spells CASSLGGVSDTQYF. The CDR3, as DNA: TGTGCCAGCAGCCTAGGGGGGGTTTCAGATACGCAGTATTTT.

This clonotype is a singleton in its sample. The genes are TRBV10-3 and TRBJ2-1; the match to TRBD2 covers 9 bases. Per germline, CDR1 ENHRY and CDR2 SYGVKD. J gave up 7 bases and V 8 bases, and 6 bases lay outside the gene matches. The CDR3 spans 13 residues. The CDR3 here is CAIAGLASNEQFF. CDR3 in DNA: TGTGCCATCGCTGGACTAGCGAGTAATGAGCAGTTCTTC.

The chain combines TRBV6-2 or TRBV6-3 with TRBJ1-6; possibly TRBD1 for D (5 bases). This CDR3 spans 13 amino acids. The germline V gene has CDR1 MNHEY and CDR2 SVGEGT. Trimming removed 2 bases at V and 12 bases at J, with 11 bases between. Here the CDR3 DNA reads TGTGCCAGCAGTTACGGGACCTGGAGACCCCTCCACTTT. Protein product: CASSYGTWRPLHF.

The chain combines TRBV2 with TRBJ1-5; the match to TRBD1 covers 9 bases. The CDR3 runs to 16 residues. V was clipped by 8 bases and J by 6 bases; unmatched bases: 14. Germline V gene sequence: CDR1 SNHLY, CDR2 FYNNEI. This chain's CDR3 is CASSPGGQGFSQPQHF. DNA for the CDR3: TGTGCCAGCTCACCAGGAGGACAGGGGTTCAGTCAGCCCCAGCATTTT.

This chain connects TRBV25-1 to TRBJ1-5; 9 bases fit TRBD1. The CDR3 spans 15 residues. CDR1 and CDR2 from the germline V gene are MGHDK and SYGVNS. V shed 6 bases, J shed 4 bases, and the junction held 7 bases outside the gene matches. The CDR3, as DNA: TGTGCCAGCAGACCACCGGGACAGGGTAATCAGCCCCAGCATTTT. This sequence encodes CASRPPGQGNQPQHF.

In its sample, this clonotype was seen a few times. The J gene is TRBJ1-1, the V gene TRBV4-2, with D perhaps matching TRBD1 (6 bases). V was cut by 6 bases and J by 5 bases, with 13 bases left in between. The germline V gene encodes CDR1 LGHNA and CDR2 YNFKEQ. The CDR3 sequence is 13 residues long. CDR3 in DNA: TGTGCCAGCAGTCCAGGGGAGGGAACTGAAGCTTTCTTT. Protein: CASSPGEGTEAFF.

The J gene is TRBJ2-7, the V gene TRBV29-1; TRBD1 is a possible D gene (6 bases). Germline V lookup: CDR1 SQVTM, CDR2 ANQGSEA. The ends were cut back, 8 bases at V and 5 bases at J, with 16 bases in the middle. The CDR3 is 12 residues long. In DNA form, the CDR3 reads TGCAGCCTTACGCAGGGGCACAACGAGCAGTACTTC. This translates into CSLTQGHNEQYF.

This clonotype was counted ten times or more. This chain connects TRBV6-6 to TRBJ1-4; D unclear. The CDR3 totals 13 residues. V lost 0 bases to trimming and J lost 8 bases, with 7 bases between them. Germline-derived CDR1 and CDR2 are MNHNY and SVGAGI (reference sequence). CDR3 region: CASSYSVREKLFF. In nucleotides, the CDR3 is TGTGCCAGCAGTTACTCGGTCCGAGAAAAACTGTTTTTT.

Many counts were recorded for this clonotype. The chain has TRBV5-8 and TRBJ2-7, with D hard to call. The CDR3 is 14 residues long. V lost 0 bases and J 3 bases, leaving 10 bases between the germline ends. Germline CDR1 reads SGHTS; CDR2 reads YDEGEE. The CDR3 DNA follows: TGTGCCAGCAGCTTGGCAGCAGTAAACTACGAGCAGTACTTC. It codes for CASSLAAVNYEQYF.

The V call is TRBV7-9, the J call TRBJ2-7; 8 bases match TRBD2. Looked up from germline, CDR1 is SEHNR and CDR2 is FQNEAQ (reference sequence). V gave up 4 bases and J gave up 0 bases; unmatched junction bases: 5. CDR3 length equals 15 residues. The CDR3 DNA is TGTGCCAGCAGCTCGACGGGAGGGTACTCCTACGAGCAGTACTTC. Translating gives CASSSTGGYSYEQYF.

About this clonotype itself: The germline gene is not matched at one end of the junction; a read error may be the cause. The chain joins TRBV5-1 to TRBJ2-7; D may be TRBD1 (5 bases). The CDR3 length is 15 residues. Germline V gene lookup returns CDR1 SGHRS and CDR2 YFSETQ. The CDR3 is CASSLVPGKGYEQYF. The CDR3 DNA reads TGTGCCAGCAGCTTAGTCCCAGGGAAAGGCTACGAGCAGTACTTC.

V gene TRBV29-1 combines with J gene TRBJ1-1; D is undetermined. Trimming took off 5 bases at V and 0 bases at J, with 10 bases between the two ends. CDR1 SQVTM and CDR2 ANQGSEA come from the germline V gene. The CDR3 has 13 residues. The CDR3 sequence is CSVRKQLNTEAFF. Here the CDR3 DNA reads TGCAGCGTTCGGAAACAATTGAACACTGAAGCTTTCTTT.

This clonotype was detected ten times or more. The chain uses TRBV29-1 and TRBJ1-3, with D possibly being TRBD1 (6 bases). Germline V lookup: CDR1 SQVTM, CDR2 ANQGSEA. Trimming pared 3 bases from V and 4 bases from J, leaving 16 bases between. The CDR3 consists of 15 residues. CDR3 residues: CSVEDWGARGNTIYF. The CDR3 nucleotides are TGCAGCGTTGAGGATTGGGGGGCTCGAGGAAACACCATATATTTT.

With regard to this clonotype: At one end the junction does not follow the germline gene, possibly because of a read error. The V gene is TRBV5-1, the J gene TRBJ1-2; D gene ambiguous. Germline CDR1 is SGHRS and CDR2 is YFSETQ. CDR3 length: 14 residues. The CDR3 is CASSPEGDRYGYTF. CDR3 coding DNA: TGTGCCAGCAGCCCTGAAGGAGACCGCTATGGCTACACCTTC.

This clonotype was seen at least ten times. This chain links TRBV2 with TRBJ2-5; D remains unclear. In germline, CDR1 is SNHLY, CDR2 FYNNEI. V gave up 7 bases and J gave up 2 bases, with 17 bases separating them. CDR3 length equals 15 residues. The CDR3 sequence: CASKSPGGGQETQYF. The CDR3 nucleotides are TGTGCCAGCAAGAGCCCAGGTGGCGGACAAGAGACCCAGTACTTC.

The rearrangement uses TRBV2 and TRBJ1-2; D gene ambiguous. Germline V gene sequence: CDR1 SNHLY, CDR2 FYNNEI. The CDR3 length is 13 residues. Trimming pared 4 bases from V and 8 bases from J, leaving 14 bases between. CDR3 in amino acids: CASSVAGSYGYTF. The CDR3 region has the DNA TGTGCCAGCAGTGTGGCAGGATCCTACGGCTACACCTTC.

This clonotype was counted a few times. V gene TRBV29-1 combines with J gene TRBJ1-2, with D hard to call. The germline gives CDR1 SQVTM, CDR2 ANQGSEA. This CDR3 comprises 11 residues. V lost 6 bases and J 4 bases, leaving 9 bases between the germline ends. CDR3 in DNA: TGCAGCGTAGTGGGTCTCTATGGCTACACCTTC. It translates to CSVVGLYGYTF.

Ten or more counts support this clonotype. The gene calls are TRBV20-1 and TRBJ2-2, with TRBD1 matching over 7 bases. CDR3 length: 13 amino acids. Germline V CDR1 and CDR2: DFQATT, SNEGSKA (reference sequence). The CDR3 region has the DNA TGCGGACGGCGGACAGGGAACACCGGGGAGCTGTTTTTT. Amino acids: CGRRTGNTGELFF.

The chain links TRBV29-1 to TRBJ2-7; 9 bases match TRBD2. This CDR3 is 15 amino acids long. Germline CDR1 and CDR2: SQVTM and ANQGSEA. J gave up 1 base and V 0 bases, and 4 bases lay outside the gene matches. CDR3 DNA: TGCAGCGTTGAAGATCGCGGGAGGGGTTCCTACGAGCAGTACTTC. It yields the protein CSVEDRGRGSYEQYF.